These T cell receptor beta chains were read from a single sample in a study of blood T cell repertoires in COVID-19. Profiled with immunoSEQ multiplex PCR; TCRdb holds only in-frame clones, not every one. Counted here are approximately 290,000 clones, 80% to 90% occurring once; the ten biggest clones make up around 4.5%. The sample taken for sequencing was PBMCs or T cells enriched from blood (not recorded which). Source of these receptors: a woman aged 25 to 39 who had recovered from COVID-19. Both conserved end residues are trimmed from each CDR3. D genes are given only for firm matches. Clone size, where shown, is once, few, many, or a class for clones that have expanded.

clone size	D gene	V gene	J gene	CDR3 protein
NA	TRBD1	TRBV5-8	TRBJ2-7	ASSLDDRGVYEQY
NA	TRBD1	TRBV19	TRBJ2-1	ASSIQGETYNEQF
NA	TRBD2	TRBV14	TRBJ2-1	ASSHRLASGGPNEQF
NA	NA	TRBV7-9	TRBJ2-3	ASSQGRRESTDTQY
NA	TRBD2	TRBV4-1	TRBJ2-2	AKFSGGTGELF
NA	NA	TRBV30	TRBJ1-4	AWMAGENEKLF
NA	NA	TRBV10-1	TRBJ1-1	ASRENADKAEAF
NA	TRBD1	TRBV3-1/TRBV3-2	TRBJ2-7	ASSLTGGSYEQY
NA	TRBD1	TRBV6-5	TRBJ1-2	ASSYPGQRYGYT
NA	NA	TRBV2	TRBJ1-1	ASRQPRRAGNTEAF
NA	TRBD2	TRBV7-3	TRBJ2-2	ASSLMSFAGGSGELF
NA	NA	TRBV28	TRBJ1-6	ASRMAGPLH
NA	NA	TRBV4-2	TRBJ1-4	ASSQVLEGAKNEKLF
once	TRBD1	TRBV29-1	TRBJ2-5	SVDLTGSETQY
NA	NA	TRBV28	TRBJ2-7	ASSWRYEQY
few	TRBD1	TRBV28	TRBJ1-2	ASKEQGPNYGYT
NA	NA	TRBV19	TRBJ1-1	ASRRRDTEAF
NA	NA	TRBV2	TRBJ2-5	ASRTEGTQY
NA	NA	TRBV16	TRBJ2-3	ASSPFQRATDTQY
NA	TRBD1	TRBV19	TRBJ1-2	ASRPQGAHGYT
NA	TRBD1	TRBV6-5	TRBJ1-5	ASSWKGQGNQPQH
NA	NA	TRBV20-1	TRBJ2-6	SASSGVGSGANVLT
NA	TRBD2	TRBV7-9	TRBJ2-7	ASSSRLAPYEQY
NA	TRBD2	TRBV3-1/TRBV3-2	TRBJ2-3	ASSAYSGGRTDTQY
once	NA	TRBV3-1/TRBV3-2	TRBJ1-3	ASSQGARNTIY
NA	TRBD1	TRBV6-5	TRBJ1-2	ASRPTGSYGYT
NA	NA	TRBV27	TRBJ1-2	ASSLSKPSGWHYGYT
NA	NA	TRBV5-6	TRBJ2-7	ASSLFRVYEQY
NA	NA	TRBV29-1	TRBJ2-1	SVAYQTSSAVHQF
NA	NA	TRBV28	TRBJ2-2	ASSQGSGELF
once	TRBD1	TRBV29-1	TRBJ2-2	SVGGQGGTGELF
NA	TRBD2	TRBV27	TRBJ2-1	ASSIEREPYNEQF
NA	NA	TRBV29-1	TRBJ2-5	SVVMETQY
NA	NA	TRBV18	TRBJ1-1	ASSPFVEVIEAF
NA	NA	TRBV7-2	TRBJ2-5	ASSGQGRETQY
NA	TRBD1	TRBV9	TRBJ2-2	ASSVGDRQNTGELF
once	NA	TRBV7-9	TRBJ2-2	ASSFPGGLNTGELF
NA	NA	TRBV9	TRBJ1-1	ASSLGQNTEAF
many	NA	TRBV28	TRBJ1-1	ASSFLGAGGKEAF
NA	TRBD2	TRBV7-6	TRBJ2-1	ASSLDPWRGGLDEQF
once	TRBD1	TRBV5-1	TRBJ2-2	ASSPRQGRAGELF
NA	TRBD2	TRBV6-2/TRBV6-3	TRBJ2-3	ASSYSKGTSGGAWSTDTQY
NA	TRBD2	TRBV7-2	TRBJ2-2	ASSPPGLAGGTGELF